This TCR beta chain derives from a study of T-cell reconstitution after alpha-beta-depleted transplantation in children. The CDR3 has 13 residues. Per germline, CDR1 GTSNPN and CDR2 SVGIG (reference sequence). V was clipped by 5 bases and J by 4 bases, with 12 bases between them. This clonotype was picked up a small number of times. A TCRbeta library incorporating unique molecular identifiers was prepared. TCRdb re-called the PCR reads through MiXCR, storing one row per CDR3 protein. The sample carries 180,000 or so distinct CDR3 sequences, roughly 6% recorded once. V usage is TRBV30 and J usage is TRBJ2-1, with a possible D match to TRBD2 (5 bases). This TCR was sampled from a girl under three years old with combined immunodeficiency, due to receive a stem cell transplant. The sequencing here drew on PBMCs, taken before TCRalphabeta/CD19-depleted stem cell transplant. CDR3 region: CAWSKAVYNEQFF. In nucleotides, the CDR3 is TGTGCCTGGTCCAAAGCGGTTTACAATGAGCAGTTCTTC.